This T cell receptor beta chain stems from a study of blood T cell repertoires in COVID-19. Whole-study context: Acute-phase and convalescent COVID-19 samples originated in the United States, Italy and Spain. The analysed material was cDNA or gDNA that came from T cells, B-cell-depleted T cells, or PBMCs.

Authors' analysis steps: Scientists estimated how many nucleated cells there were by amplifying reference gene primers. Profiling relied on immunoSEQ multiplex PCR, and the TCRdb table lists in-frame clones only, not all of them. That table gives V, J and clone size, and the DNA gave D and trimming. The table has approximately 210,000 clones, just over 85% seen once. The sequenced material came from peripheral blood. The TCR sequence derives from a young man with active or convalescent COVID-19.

As DNA, the CDR3 is TGCGCCAGCATTCATAAATTTTGGGACAGGGTAGCAGATACGCAGTATTTT. This translates into CASIHKFWDRVADTQYF. The chain joins TRBV10-1 to TRBJ2-3, with 9 nucleotides matching TRBD1. The CDR3 has 17 residues. Germline-derived CDR1 and CDR2 are WNHNN and SYGVQD (reference sequence). J gave up 4 bases and V 7 bases, and 15 bases lay outside the gene matches.